This entry describes one TCR beta chain. Its matching antigen is unknown. The sample belongs to a study of blood T cells in healthy people across ages. Overall study findings and caveats: Shifts in expanded clonotypes may have been confounded by donor CMV status, which was unknown.

Together with a sample-barcoded 5' primer, a J-beta primer mix was included in a second PCR lasting about 7 to 11 cycles. From the 5' RACE reads, TCRdb called clonotypes with MiXCR, one entry per CDR3 protein. In the table there are about 1.8 million distinct CDR3 sequences, around 50% of which are singletons. From germline, CDR1 is LGHNA and CDR2 YSLEER. Trimming left V 0 bases short and J 3 bases short, with 15 bases between. The CDR3 length is 17 residues. Input material: blood. The chain has TRBV4-3 and TRBJ2-4; maybe TRBD2 (6 bases). This sequence was found in a woman between 40 and 50 years old in good health. This chain's CDR3 is CASSQDLRRAGKNIQYF. The DNA for the CDR3 is TGCGCCAGCAGCCAAGATCTTAGGAGGGCGGGCAAAAACATTCAGTACTTC.